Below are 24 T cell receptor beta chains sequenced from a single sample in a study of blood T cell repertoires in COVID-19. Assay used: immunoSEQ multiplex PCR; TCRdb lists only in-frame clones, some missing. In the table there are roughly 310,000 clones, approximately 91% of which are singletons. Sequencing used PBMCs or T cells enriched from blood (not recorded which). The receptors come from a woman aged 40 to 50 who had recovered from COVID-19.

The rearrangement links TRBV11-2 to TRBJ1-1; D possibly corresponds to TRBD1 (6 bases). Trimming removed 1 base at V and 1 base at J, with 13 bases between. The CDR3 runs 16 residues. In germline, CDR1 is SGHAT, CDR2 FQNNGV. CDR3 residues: CASSLAGAGWNTEAFF. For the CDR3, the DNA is TGTGCCAGCAGCTTAGCAGGGGCTGGGTGGAACACTGAAGCTTTCTTT.

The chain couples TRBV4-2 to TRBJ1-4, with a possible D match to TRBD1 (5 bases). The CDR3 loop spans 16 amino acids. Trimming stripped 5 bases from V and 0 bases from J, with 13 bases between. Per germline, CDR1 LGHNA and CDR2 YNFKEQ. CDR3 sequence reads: CASSARTFTTNEKLFF. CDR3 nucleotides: TGTGCCAGCAGCGCCCGGACATTTACAACTAATGAAAAACTGTTTTTT.

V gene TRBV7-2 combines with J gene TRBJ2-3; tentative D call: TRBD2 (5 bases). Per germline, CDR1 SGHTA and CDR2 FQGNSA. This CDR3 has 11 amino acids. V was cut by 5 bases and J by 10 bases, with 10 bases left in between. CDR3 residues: CASSRDTSQYF. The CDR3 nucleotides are TGTGCCAGCAGCCGGGATACCTCGCAGTATTTT.

CDR3 amino acids: CASSTWTSEAKNIQYF. CDR3 bases: TGTGCCAGCAGTACTTGGACTAGCGAGGCCAAAAACATTCAGTACTTC. The chain recombines TRBV2 with TRBJ2-4; 9 nucleotides line up with TRBD2. Germline loops: CDR1 SNHLY, CDR2 FYNNEI. This CDR3 has 16 amino acids. Trimming cost V 5 bases and J 1 base; bases outside gene matches: 6.

The CDR3 DNA sequence: TGTGCCAGCAGTTTGGGCCTACCGGGGGGGATTTTGAACACTGAAGCTTTCTTT. Amino acids: CASSLGLPGGILNTEAFF. This rearrangement joins TRBV7-8 to TRBJ1-1, with D maybe TRBD1 (5 bases). V was cut by 6 bases and J by 0 bases, with 23 bases left in between. The CDR3 loop spans 18 amino acids. The germline CDR1 and CDR2 sequences are SGHVS and FQNEAQ. Combining the CDR3 with reference TRBV7-8 and TRBJ1-1 gives the whole variable domain GAGVSQSPRYKVAKRGQDVALRCDPISGHVSLFWYQQALGQGPEFLTYFQNEAQLDKSGLPSDRFFAERPEGSVSTLKIQRTQQEDSAVYLCASSLGLPGGILNTEAFFGQGTRLTVV.

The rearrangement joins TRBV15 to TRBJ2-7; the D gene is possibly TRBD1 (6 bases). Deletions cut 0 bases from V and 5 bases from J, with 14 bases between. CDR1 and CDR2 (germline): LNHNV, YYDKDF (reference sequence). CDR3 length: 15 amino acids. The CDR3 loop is CATSRDIQGTDEQYF. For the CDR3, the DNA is TGTGCCACCAGCAGAGATATACAGGGCACCGACGAGCAGTACTTC.

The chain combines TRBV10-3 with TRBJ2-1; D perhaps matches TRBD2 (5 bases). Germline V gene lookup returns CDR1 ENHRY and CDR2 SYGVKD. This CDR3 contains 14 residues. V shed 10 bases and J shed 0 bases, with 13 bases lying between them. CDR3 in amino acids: CATRSGISYNEQFF. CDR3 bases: TGTGCCACCCGATCGGGGATCTCCTACAATGAGCAGTTCTTC.

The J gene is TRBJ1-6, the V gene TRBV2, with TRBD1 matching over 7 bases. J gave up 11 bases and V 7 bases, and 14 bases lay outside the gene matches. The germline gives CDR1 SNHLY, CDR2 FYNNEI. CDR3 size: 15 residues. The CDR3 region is CASTERRQGGAPLHF. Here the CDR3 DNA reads TGTGCCAGCACCGAAAGGCGACAGGGCGGGGCACCCCTCCACTTT. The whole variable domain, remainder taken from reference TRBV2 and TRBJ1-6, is EPEVTQTPSHQVTQMGQEVILRCVPISNHLYFYWYRQILGQKVEFLVSFYNNEISEKSEIFDDQFSVERPDGSNFTLKIRSTKLEDSAMYFCASTERRQGGAPLHFGNGTRLTVT.

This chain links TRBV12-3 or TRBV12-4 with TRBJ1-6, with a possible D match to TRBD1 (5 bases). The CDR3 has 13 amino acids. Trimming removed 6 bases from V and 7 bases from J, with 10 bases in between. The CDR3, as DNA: TGTGCCAGCAGCAAGACAGCCAATTCACCCCTCCACTTT. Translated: CASSKTANSPLHF.

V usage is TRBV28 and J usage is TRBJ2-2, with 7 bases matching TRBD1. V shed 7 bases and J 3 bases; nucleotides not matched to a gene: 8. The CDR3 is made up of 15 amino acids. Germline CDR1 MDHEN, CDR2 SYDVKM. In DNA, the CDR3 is TGTGCCAGCACCCAGACAGGGATAGACACCGGGGAGCTGTTTTTT. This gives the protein CASTQTGIDTGELFF. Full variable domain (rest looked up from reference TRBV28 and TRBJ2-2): DVKVTQSSRYLVKRTGEKVFLECVQDMDHENMFWYRQDPGLGLRLIYFSYDVKMKEKGDIPEGYSVSREKKERFSLILESASTNQTSMYLCASTQTGIDTGELFFGEGSRLTVL.

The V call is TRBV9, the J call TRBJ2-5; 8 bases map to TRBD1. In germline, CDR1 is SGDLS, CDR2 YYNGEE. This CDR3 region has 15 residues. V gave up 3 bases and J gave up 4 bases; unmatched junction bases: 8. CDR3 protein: CASSERQGPLETQYF. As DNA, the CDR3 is TGTGCCAGCAGCGAACGACAGGGGCCACTAGAGACCCAGTACTTC. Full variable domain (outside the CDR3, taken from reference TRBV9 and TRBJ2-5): DSGVTQTPKHLITATGQRVTLRCSPRSGDLSVYWYQQSLDQGLQFLIQYYNGEERAKGNILERFSAQQFPDLHSELNLSSLELGDSALYFCASSERQGPLETQYFGPGTRLLVL.

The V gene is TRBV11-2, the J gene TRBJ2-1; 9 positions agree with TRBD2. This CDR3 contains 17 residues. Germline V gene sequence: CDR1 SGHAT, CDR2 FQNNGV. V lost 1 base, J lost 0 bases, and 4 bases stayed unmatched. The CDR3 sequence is CASSLGGSGSSYNEQFF. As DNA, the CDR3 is TGTGCCAGCAGCTTAGGGGGTAGCGGGAGCTCCTACAATGAGCAGTTCTTC.

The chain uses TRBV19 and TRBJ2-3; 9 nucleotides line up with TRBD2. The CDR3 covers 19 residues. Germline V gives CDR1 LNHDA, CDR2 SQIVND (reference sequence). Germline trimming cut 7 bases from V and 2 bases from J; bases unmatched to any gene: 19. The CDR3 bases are TGTGCCAGTACCCCTTGGGACAAAACGACTAGCGGCGACACAGATACGCAGTATTTT. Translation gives CASTPWDKTTSGDTDTQYF.

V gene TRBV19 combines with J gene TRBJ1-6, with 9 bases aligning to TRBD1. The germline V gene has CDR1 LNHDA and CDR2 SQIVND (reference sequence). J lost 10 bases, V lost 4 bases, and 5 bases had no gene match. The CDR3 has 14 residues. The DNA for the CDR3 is TGTGCCAGTAGTAGGGGGACAGGGCGATCACCCCTCCACTTT. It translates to CASSRGTGRSPLHF.

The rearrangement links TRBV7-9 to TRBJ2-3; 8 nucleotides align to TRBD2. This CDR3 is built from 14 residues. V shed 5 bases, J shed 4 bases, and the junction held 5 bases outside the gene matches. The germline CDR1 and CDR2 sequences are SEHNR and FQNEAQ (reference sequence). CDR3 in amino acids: CASSTTSGPDTQYF. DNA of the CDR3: TGTGCCAGCAGCACAACTAGCGGACCAGATACGCAGTATTTT.

For the CDR3, the DNA is TGTGCCAGCTCACCCGACGGACTATCCGAGCAGTACTTC. As protein: CASSPDGLSEQYF. V gene TRBV18 combines with J gene TRBJ2-7; tentatively, D is TRBD2 (6 bases). The CDR3 runs 13 residues. CDR1 and CDR2 from the germline V gene are KGHSH and LQKENI. V shed 3 bases and J shed 6 bases, with 12 bases lying between them.

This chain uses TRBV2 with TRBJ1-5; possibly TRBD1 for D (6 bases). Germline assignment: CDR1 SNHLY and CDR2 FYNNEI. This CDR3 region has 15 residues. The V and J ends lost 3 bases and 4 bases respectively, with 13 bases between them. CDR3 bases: TGTGCCAGCAGTGACGGACAGCCCGGGAATCAGCCCCAGCATTTT. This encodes CASSDGQPGNQPQHF. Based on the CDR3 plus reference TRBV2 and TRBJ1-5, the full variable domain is EPEVTQTPSHQVTQMGQEVILRCVPISNHLYFYWYRQILGQKVEFLVSFYNNEISEKSEIFDDQFSVERPDGSNFTLKIRSTKLEDSAMYFCASSDGQPGNQPQHFGDGTRLSIL.

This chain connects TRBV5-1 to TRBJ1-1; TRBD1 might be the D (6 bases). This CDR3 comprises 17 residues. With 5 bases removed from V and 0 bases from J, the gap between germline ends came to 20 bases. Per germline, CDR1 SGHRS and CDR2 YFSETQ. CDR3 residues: CASSFIAGAGLNTEAFF. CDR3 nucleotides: TGCGCCAGCAGTTTCATTGCGGGGGCAGGCCTGAACACTGAAGCTTTCTTT.

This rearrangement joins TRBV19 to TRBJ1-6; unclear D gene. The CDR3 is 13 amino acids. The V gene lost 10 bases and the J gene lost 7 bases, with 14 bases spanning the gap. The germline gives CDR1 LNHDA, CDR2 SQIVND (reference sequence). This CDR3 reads CATNGLPNSPLHF. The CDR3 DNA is TGTGCCACCAACGGACTTCCCAATTCACCCCTCCACTTT. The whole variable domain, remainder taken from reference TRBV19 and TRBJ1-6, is DGGITQSPKYLFRKEGQNVTLSCEQNLNHDAMYWYRQDPGQGLRLIYYSQIVNDFQKGDIAEGYSVSREKKESFPLTVTSAQKNPTAFYLCATNGLPNSPLHFGNGTRLTVT.

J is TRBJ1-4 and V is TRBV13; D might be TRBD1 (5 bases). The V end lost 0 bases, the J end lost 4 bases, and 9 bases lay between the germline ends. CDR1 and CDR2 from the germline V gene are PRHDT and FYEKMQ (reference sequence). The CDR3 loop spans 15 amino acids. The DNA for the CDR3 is TGTGCCAGCAGCTTAGGGGCCCAGGGTAATGAAAAACTGTTTTTT. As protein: CASSLGAQGNEKLFF.

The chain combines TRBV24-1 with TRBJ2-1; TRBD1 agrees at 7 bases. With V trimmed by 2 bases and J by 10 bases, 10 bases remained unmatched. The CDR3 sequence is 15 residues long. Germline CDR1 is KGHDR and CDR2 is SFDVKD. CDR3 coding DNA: TGTGCCACCAGTGATTCCTCCTCTTACAGGGGAGAGCAGTTCTTC. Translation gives CATSDSSSYRGEQFF.

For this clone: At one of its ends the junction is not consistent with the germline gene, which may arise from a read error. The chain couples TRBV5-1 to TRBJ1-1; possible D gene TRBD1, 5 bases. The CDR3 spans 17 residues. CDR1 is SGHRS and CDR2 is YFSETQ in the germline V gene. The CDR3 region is CASSLVWGRASDTEVFF. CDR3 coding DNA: TGCGCCAGCAGCTTGGTGTGGGGTCGGGCTTCGGACACTGAAGTTTTCTTT.

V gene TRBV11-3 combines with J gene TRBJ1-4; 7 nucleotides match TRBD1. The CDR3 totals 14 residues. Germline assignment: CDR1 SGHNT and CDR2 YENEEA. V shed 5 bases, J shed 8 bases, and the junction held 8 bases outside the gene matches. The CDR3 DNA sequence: TGTGCCAGCAGCCCCGGGACAGACAAGGAAAAACTGTTTTTT. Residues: CASSPGTDKEKLFF.

The CDR3 coding sequence is TGCAGCGTTGAAGATTCGAGCGGATTCTACAATGAGCAGTTCTTC. Translated, it gives CSVEDSSGFYNEQFF. The rearrangement joins TRBV29-1 to TRBJ2-1, with D perhaps matching TRBD2 (5 bases). Looked up from germline, CDR1 is SQVTM and CDR2 is ANQGSEA. This CDR3 spans 15 amino acids. The V gene lost 0 bases and the J gene lost 3 bases, with 12 bases spanning the gap.